The T cell receptor beta chain under discussion was sequenced for a study of blood T cells in healthy people across ages. General study points: It was not known whether donors were CMV positive (a possible confounder of expanded clonotype changes). Higher diversity and more naive CD4+ cells were features of long-lived donors, compared to aged donors.

It was with a sample-barcoded 5' primer and a J-beta primer mix that a second PCR of roughly 7 to 12 cycles was run. TCRdb reprocessed the 5' RACE reads via MiXCR and lists one record per CDR3 protein. Seen here are about 640,000 distinct CDR3 sequences, around 54% observed once, and the top ten hold more than 35%. This CDR3 is 14 amino acids long. Germline V gene sequence: CDR1 SGDLS, CDR2 YYNGEE. The V and J ends lost 0 bases and 4 bases respectively, with 10 bases between them. This clonotype is medium-sized. The antigen is not known. Specimen: blood. The sequence derives from a man between 60 and 70 years old in good health. The rearrangement joins TRBV9 to TRBJ1-1; no clear D gene. The CDR3 nucleotides read TGTGCCAGCAGCGTAGGTCTGGGAGGCACTGAAGCTTTCTTT. Translated, it gives CASSVGLGGTEAFF.